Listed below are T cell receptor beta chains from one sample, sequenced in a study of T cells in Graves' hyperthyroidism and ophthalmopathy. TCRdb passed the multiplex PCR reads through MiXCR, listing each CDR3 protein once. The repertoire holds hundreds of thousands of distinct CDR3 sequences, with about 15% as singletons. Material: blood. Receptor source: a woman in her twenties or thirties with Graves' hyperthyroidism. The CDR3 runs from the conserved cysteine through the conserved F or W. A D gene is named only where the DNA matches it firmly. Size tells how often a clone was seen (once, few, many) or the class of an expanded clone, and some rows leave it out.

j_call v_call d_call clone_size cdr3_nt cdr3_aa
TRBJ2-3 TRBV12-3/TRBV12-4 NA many TGTGCCAGCAGTCCCGGACCCACGGGGGCGCAGTATTTT CASSPGPTGAQYF
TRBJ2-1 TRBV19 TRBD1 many TGTGCCAGTAGTAGGACAGGCCCCTACAATGAGCAGTTCTTC CASSRTGPYNEQFF
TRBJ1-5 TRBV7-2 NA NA TGTGCCAGCAGCCAATCGAGCAATCAGCCCCAGCATTTT CASSQSSNQPQHF
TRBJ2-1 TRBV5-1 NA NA TGCGCCAGCAGCTTTGGTAGATCTAGCAGGGGCCTCACCTACAATGAGCAGTTCTTC CASSFGRSSRGLTYNEQFF
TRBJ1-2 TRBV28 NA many TGTGCCAGCCACCTTACCGCGAACTATGGCTACACCTTC CASHLTANYGYTF
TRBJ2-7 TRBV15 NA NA TGTGCCACCAGCAGCACCCCCTCTGACGAGCAGTACTTC CATSSTPSDEQYF
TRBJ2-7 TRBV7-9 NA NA TGTGCCAGCAGCTTCGACAGCGACGAGCAGTACTTC CASSFDSDEQYF
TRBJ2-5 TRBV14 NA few TGTGCCAGCAACTTACGACTTGGCGAGACCCAGTACTTC CASNLRLGETQYF
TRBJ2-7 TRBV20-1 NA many TGCAGTGCTAGGTCGGACCTTGAGCAGTACTTC CSARSDLEQYF
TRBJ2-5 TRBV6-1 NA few TGTGCCAGCAGTGCCTTCAGAACTTGGGGCCAAGAGGCCCAGTACTTC CASSAFRTWGQEAQYF
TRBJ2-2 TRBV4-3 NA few TGCGCCAGCAGCCAACTCACAGCGGGGAACACCGGGGAGCTGTTTTTT CASSQLTAGNTGELFF
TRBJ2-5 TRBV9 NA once TGTGCCAGCAGCGTGGAGGGGCTATACCAAGAGACCCAGTACTTC CASSVEGLYQETQYF
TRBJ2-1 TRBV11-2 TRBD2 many TGTGCCAGCACTAGGGGAGGGGATGAGCAGTTCTTC CASTRGGDEQFF
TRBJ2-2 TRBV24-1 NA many TGTGCCACCAGTGATTTATACGACACCGGGGAGCTGTTTTTT CATSDLYDTGELFF
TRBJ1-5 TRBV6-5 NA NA TGTGCCAGCAGTTACTCTGGGGGCTATAGCAATCAGCCCCAGCATTTT CASSYSGGYSNQPQHF
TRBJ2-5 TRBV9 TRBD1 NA TGTGCCAGCAGCGTAGAGACAGGGGATGCTGAGACCCAGTACTTC CASSVETGDAETQYF
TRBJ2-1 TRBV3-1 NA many TGTGCCAGCAGCAGGGATTGGTCCTACAATGAGCAGTTCTTC CASSRDWSYNEQFF
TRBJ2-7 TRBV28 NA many TGTGCCAGCAGAAACCCACAGGGAAACGAGCAGTACTTC CASRNPQGNEQYF